These T cell receptor beta chains were read from a single sample in a study of cytomegalovirus exposure and HLA in healthy donors. TCRdb keeps only in-frame clones here, not all; method: immunoSEQ multiplex PCR. The table includes tens of thousands of clones, approximately 70% detected once. Sequences were obtained from PBMCs. The receptors originated from a man aged 25-45 years in good health and CMV-seronegative. Each CDR3 is given with its conserved first and last residue. A clone size is listed for some rows: how often the clone was seen (once, few, many), or a class if it is expanded.

V gene	clone size	J gene	CDR3 protein
TRBV4-1	few	TRBJ2-7	CASRGGLAGSYEQYF
TRBV30	NA	TRBJ1-2	CAWSDPGQRVYGYTF
TRBV10-3	NA	TRBJ2-3	CAISGDWHPGTQYF
TRBV5-1	few	TRBJ1-1	CASTLQDGNTEAFF
TRBV7-2	NA	TRBJ2-1	CASSLGLAGVAEQFF
TRBV6-5	few	TRBJ2-7	CASSYAPPSSYEQYF
TRBV10-1	once	TRBJ2-3	CARQDYTDTQYF
TRBV5-4	few	TRBJ2-7	CASSLGGTYEQYF
TRBV6-1	NA	TRBJ2-2	CASRGGGDFTGELFF
TRBV5-6	NA	TRBJ2-1	CASSLGGGVGQFF
TRBV30	few	TRBJ1-2	CAWSVYREMGYGYTF
TRBV2	NA	TRBJ2-7	CASSGASNRGRDEQYF
TRBV2	NA	TRBJ2-1	CASGGGDRSYYEQFF
TRBV9	NA	TRBJ1-2	CASSVVEGPSGYTF
TRBV30	NA	TRBJ2-7	CAWETGSSYEQYF
TRBV5-1	NA	TRBJ1-2	CASSLEDTSYGYTF
TRBV4-1	few	TRBJ2-7	CASSQEAPDRGLEQYF
TRBV6-1	once	TRBJ1-1	CASSRGMNTEAFF
TRBV28	once	TRBJ1-4	CASSLPDRGQAEKLFF
TRBV6-4	few	TRBJ1-1	CASSQGLNTEAFF
TRBV10-3	few	TRBJ2-2	CAISEGTGLGELFF